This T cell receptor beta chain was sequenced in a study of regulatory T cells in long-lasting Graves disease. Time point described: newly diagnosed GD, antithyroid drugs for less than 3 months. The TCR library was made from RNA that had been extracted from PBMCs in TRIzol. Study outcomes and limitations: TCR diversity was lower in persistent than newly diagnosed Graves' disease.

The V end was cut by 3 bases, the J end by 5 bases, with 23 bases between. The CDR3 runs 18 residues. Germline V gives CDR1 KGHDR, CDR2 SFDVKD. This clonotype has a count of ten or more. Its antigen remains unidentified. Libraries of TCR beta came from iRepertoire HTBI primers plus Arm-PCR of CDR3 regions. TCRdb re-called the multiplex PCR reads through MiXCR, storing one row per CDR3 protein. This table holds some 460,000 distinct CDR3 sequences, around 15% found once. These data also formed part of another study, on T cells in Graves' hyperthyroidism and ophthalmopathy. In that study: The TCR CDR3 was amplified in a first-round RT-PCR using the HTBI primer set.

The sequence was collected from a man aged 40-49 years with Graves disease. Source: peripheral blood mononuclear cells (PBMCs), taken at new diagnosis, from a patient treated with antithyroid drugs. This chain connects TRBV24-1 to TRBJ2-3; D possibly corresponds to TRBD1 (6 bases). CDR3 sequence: CATSDPKRGQGPEDTQYF. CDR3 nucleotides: TGTGCCACCAGTGATCCCAAGAGGGGCCAGGGGCCCGAAGATACGCAGTATTTT.